The 27 T cell receptor beta chains below all came from one sample that was sequenced in a study of blood T cell repertoires in COVID-19. TCRdb's table, derived via immunoSEQ multiplex PCR, lists solely in-frame clones and lacks some. The profile shows fewer than 200,000 clones, 79% of them singletons. The sample comprised PBMCs or T cells enriched from blood (not recorded which). These receptor sequences come from a woman aged 65 to 85 in a cohort exposed to, infected with or recovered from COVID-19 (not recorded which).

J is TRBJ1-5 and V is TRBV28; 7 bases match TRBD1. The CDR3 loop spans 15 amino acids. V lost 4 bases and J lost 4; bases outside the gene matches: 7. Germline V CDR1 and CDR2: MDHEN, SYDVKM. The CDR3 DNA follows: TGTGCCAGCAGTTGGACCGACAGGGATAATCAGCCCCAGCATTTT. Its translation: CASSWTDRDNQPQHF.

Only one count was recorded for this clone. The V and J genes are TRBV18 and TRBJ1-2; the D gene is possibly TRBD1 (5 bases). Germline-derived CDR1 and CDR2 are KGHSH and LQKENI. V lost 2 bases and J lost 8, with 18 bases in between. The CDR3 has 15 amino acids. The CDR3 DNA reads TGTGCCAGCTCACCATTGGCAGGGAACTATGCGGGCTACACCTTC. Protein product: CASSPLAGNYAGYTF. The full variable domain, its missing parts supplied by reference TRBV18 and TRBJ1-2, is NAGVMQNPRHLVRRRGQEARLRCSPMKGHSHVYWYRQLPEEGLKFMVYLQKENIIDESGMPKERFSAEFPKEGPSILRIQQVVRGDSAAYFCASSPLAGNYAGYTFGSGTRLTVV.

The chain recombines TRBV11-2 with TRBJ1-1; the D is unclear. This CDR3 is built from 15 residues. Deletions cut 5 bases from V and 6 bases from J, with 19 bases between. Germline CDR1 is SGHAT and CDR2 is FQNNGV. The CDR3 DNA is TGTGCCAGCAGCGTACAACCGTATTCAGAGGCTGAAGCTTTCTTT. It specifies CASSVQPYSEAEAFF.

The CDR3 bases are TGTGCCAGTCGGGGGGCTGACACTGAAGCTTTCTTT. Translating it yields CASRGADTEAFF. The rearrangement uses TRBV3-1 (or the pseudogene TRBV3-2) and TRBJ1-1; perhaps TRBD1 as D (6 bases). Deletions cut 9 bases from V and 3 bases from J, with 11 bases between. Looked up from germline, CDR1 is LGHDT and CDR2 is YNNKEL (reference sequence). CDR3 length: 12 amino acids.

The rearrangement uses TRBV30 and TRBJ1-2; 12 bases align to TRBD1. CDR1 is GTSNPN and CDR2 is SVGIG in the germline V gene (reference sequence). V shed 1 base and J 8 bases; nucleotides not matched to a gene: 5. This CDR3 is 14 amino acids long. Here the CDR3 reads CAWSGGQGARGYTF. The CDR3 region has the DNA TGTGCCTGGAGTGGGGGACAGGGGGCGCGCGGCTACACCTTC.

The rearrangement uses TRBV7-9 and TRBJ2-7, with 7 bases that match TRBD1. V lost 5 bases, J lost 1 base, and 8 bases stayed unmatched. The CDR3 is made up of 15 amino acids. Per germline, CDR1 SEHNR and CDR2 FQNEAQ (reference sequence). CDR3 amino acids: CASSPHGTASYEQYF. The DNA of the CDR3 is TGTGCCAGCAGCCCGCACGGGACAGCATCCTACGAGCAGTACTTC. Full variable domain (remainder filled in from reference TRBV7-9 and TRBJ2-7): DTGVSQNPRHKITKRGQNVTFRCDPISEHNRLYWYRQTLGQGPEFLTYFQNEAQLEKSRLLSDRFSAERPKGSFSTLEIQRTEQGDSAMYLCASSPHGTASYEQYFGPGTRLTVT.

In this sample, this clone turned up many times. The chain employs TRBV5-1 and TRBJ2-1; tentatively, D is TRBD1 (5 bases). V shed 4 bases and J shed 2 bases, with 10 bases lying between them. Germline V gene sequence: CDR1 SGHRS, CDR2 YFSETQ. This CDR3 comprises 14 residues. CDR3 protein: CASSIQEAYNEQFF. The CDR3 region has the DNA TGCGCCAGCAGCATACAGGAAGCCTACAATGAGCAGTTCTTC.

The chain carries TRBV18 and TRBJ1-4; 9 bases agree with TRBD1. The CDR3 is 16 amino acids. Germline V CDR1 and CDR2: KGHSH, LQKENI. Trimming took 3 bases from V and 6 from J; bases not matched to a gene: 8. CDR3 coding DNA: TGTGCCAGCTCACCCAGCCCCGGACAGGGGCATGAAAAACTGTTTTTT. Its protein product is CASSPSPGQGHEKLFF.

In its sample, this clone was seen once. V usage is TRBV3-1 (or the pseudogene TRBV3-2) and J usage is TRBJ1-2; the match to TRBD1 covers 8 bases. Per germline, CDR1 LGHDT and CDR2 YNNKEL (reference sequence). V lost 5 bases and J lost 3; bases outside the gene matches: 8. CDR3 length equals 15 residues. CDR3 in DNA: TGTGCCAGCAGCGTCGGACAGGGCAGGTACTATGGCTACACCTTC. Its protein is CASSVGQGRYYGYTF.

This clone was found a few times. The rearrangement links TRBV7-9 to TRBJ2-1; the D gene is possibly TRBD2 (6 bases). Germline CDR1 is SEHNR and CDR2 is FQNEAQ (reference sequence). CDR3 length: 17 residues. V lost 5 bases to trimming and J lost 0 bases, with 17 bases between them. CDR3 in amino acids: CASSLWRGESSYNEQFF. The DNA of the CDR3 is TGTGCCAGCAGCCTTTGGCGCGGGGAGAGCTCCTACAATGAGCAGTTCTTC.

This clone was observed many times. The chain is built from TRBV11-3 and TRBJ2-5; tentatively, D is TRBD1 (6 bases). Trimming stripped 5 bases from V and 0 bases from J, with 10 bases between. The germline CDR1 and CDR2 sequences are SGHNT and YENEEA. CDR3 length: 14 residues. The CDR3 DNA reads TGTGCCAGCAGCCCGGACAGATACCAAGAGACCCAGTACTTC. Translation gives CASSPDRYQETQYF.

The rearrangement links TRBV7-3 to TRBJ2-7; 13 nucleotides agree with TRBD2. The J segment lost 2 bases and the V segment lost 0 bases, leaving 19 bases of the junction unmatched. Germline CDR1 reads SGHTA; CDR2 reads FQGTGA. This CDR3 contains 22 residues. CDR3 in DNA: TGTGCCAGCAGCTTAACACCCGGCGCTTTGCGAGGGACTAGCGGGACCCCCTACGAGCAGTACTTC. Its translation is CASSLTPGALRGTSGTPYEQYF.

This clone was seen only once. The chain carries TRBV11-2 and TRBJ1-4; TRBD1 might be the D (5 bases). Germline values: CDR1 SGHAT, CDR2 FQNNGV. The CDR3 totals 16 residues. The V end was cut by 4 bases, the J end by 0 bases, with 12 bases between. CDR3 residues: CASSSRQLTTNEKLFF. The CDR3, as DNA: TGTGCCAGCAGCTCCAGACAGCTCACAACTAATGAAAAACTGTTTTTT.

The V gene is TRBV5-1, the J gene TRBJ2-7, with D perhaps TRBD1 (6 bases). CDR1 is SGHRS and CDR2 is YFSETQ in the germline V gene. Trimming cost V 0 bases and J 6 bases, with 16 bases left between them. The CDR3 is made up of 15 amino acids. CDR3 in amino acids: CASSLEWGRVGEQYF. The CDR3 DNA reads TGCGCCAGCAGCTTGGAATGGGGGCGTGTCGGCGAGCAGTACTTC.

J is TRBJ2-6 and V is TRBV5-1; D is uncertain. CDR3 length: 16 residues. Germline V gives CDR1 SGHRS, CDR2 YFSETQ. The ends were cut back, 5 bases at V and 0 bases at J, with 12 bases in the middle. CDR3 nucleotides: TGCGCCAGCAGTTTTCGAGCCGCCTCTGGGGCCAACGTCCTGACTTTC. Protein: CASSFRAASGANVLTF.

Comment on this clone: The junction departs from germline at one end; a sequencing error may be responsible. V and J are TRBV7-7 and TRBJ2-2, with TRBD2 matching over 8 bases. The CDR3 spans 15 residues. Germline V gives CDR1 SSHAT, CDR2 FNYEAQ (reference sequence). The CDR3, as DNA: TGTGCTAGCAGCTTAATAGCGGGACAAGCCGGGGAGCTGTTTTTT. This sequence encodes CASSLIAGQAGELFF.

This sequence joins TRBV6-5 and TRBJ1-1, with D unclear. The V gene lost 5 bases and the J gene lost 8 bases, with 9 bases spanning the gap. This CDR3 contains 11 residues. From germline, CDR1 is MNHEY and CDR2 SVGAGI. In DNA form, the CDR3 reads TGTGCCAGCAGTCTCAATGAGGAAGCTTTCTTT. This encodes CASSLNEEAFF.

A single count supports this clone. This chain connects TRBV28 to TRBJ2-7, with TRBD2 matching 8 bases. Germline V gives CDR1 MDHEN, CDR2 SYDVKM. The CDR3 is 14 amino acids. J was trimmed by 3 bases and V by 5 bases; bases with no gene match: 6. CDR3 nucleotide sequence: TGTGCCAGCAGTATAGCGGGAAGGGGCTACGAGCAGTACTTC. Protein: CASSIAGRGYEQYF. Drawing the rest from reference TRBV28 and TRBJ2-7, the complete variable domain is DVKVTQSSRYLVKRTGEKVFLECVQDMDHENMFWYRQDPGLGLRLIYFSYDVKMKEKGDIPEGYSVSREKKERFSLILESASTNQTSMYLCASSIAGRGYEQYFGPGTRLTVT.

This chain uses TRBV7-2 with TRBJ2-1; 8 bases line up with TRBD2. Germline V gene data show CDR1 as SGHTA and CDR2 as FQGNSA. The CDR3 is made up of 16 amino acids. With 4 bases clipped from V and 1 base from J, the junction kept 6 bases outside the gene matches. This chain's CDR3 is CASSYLGGRSYNEQFF. DNA of the CDR3: TGTGCCAGCAGCTACCTTGGCGGGAGGTCCTACAATGAGCAGTTCTTC.

The chain recombines TRBV11-2 with TRBJ1-4; tentatively, D is TRBD1 (5 bases). This CDR3 has 15 amino acids. V was shortened by 1 base and J by 5 bases, with 11 bases between the two germline ends. Germline loops: CDR1 SGHAT, CDR2 FQNNGV. The CDR3 DNA reads as TGTGCCAGCAGCTTAGTTCCAGGGAGGAATGAAAAACTGTTTTTT. Translating it yields CASSLVPGRNEKLFF.

This clone showed up just a few times. The chain uses TRBV18 and TRBJ1-6; TRBD1 agrees at 7 bases. Germline CDR1 KGHSH, CDR2 LQKENI. CDR3 length: 16 residues. Trimming removed 6 bases from V and 0 bases from J; junction bases left unmatched: 5. The DNA for the CDR3 is TGTGCCAGCTCCCGGGACAGCAGCTCCTATAATTCACCCCTCCACTTT. It specifies CASSRDSSSYNSPLHF. The full variable domain, in which reference TRBV18 and TRBJ1-6 provide the parts outside the CDR3, is NAGVMQNPRHLVRRRGQEARLRCSPMKGHSHVYWYRQLPEEGLKFMVYLQKENIIDESGMPKERFSAEFPKEGPSILRIQQVVRGDSAAYFCASSRDSSSYNSPLHFGNGTRLTVT.

J is TRBJ2-3 and V is TRBV25-1; TRBD2 matches 7 bases. The CDR3 sequence is 17 residues long. The J segment lost 4 bases and the V segment lost 7 bases, leaving 17 bases of the junction unmatched. Germline V lookup: CDR1 MGHDK, CDR2 SYGVNS. CDR3 protein: CASTSPLRGSLSDTQYF. In nucleotides, the CDR3 is TGTGCCAGCACGTCCCCTCTTCGCGGGAGTTTGTCAGATACGCAGTATTTT.

In its sample, this clone was seen once. The chain couples TRBV3-1 (or the pseudogene TRBV3-2) to TRBJ1-2; no clear D. V lost 4 bases, J lost 0 bases, and 15 bases lay in between. This CDR3 comprises 16 residues. Looked up from germline, CDR1 is LGHDT and CDR2 is YNNKEL (reference sequence). The CDR3 nucleotides are TGTGCCAGCAGCCCCTCCGGCGGCAGCTCTAACTATGGCTACACCTTC. Translating it yields CASSPSGGSSNYGYTF.

This chain joins TRBV10-3 and TRBJ2-2; 7 bases agree with TRBD2. The V gene end was trimmed by 0 bases and the J gene end by 1 base; junction bases not matched to a gene: 2. The CDR3 sequence is 16 residues long. From germline, CDR1 is ENHRY and CDR2 SYGVKD. The CDR3 DNA reads as TGTGCCATCAGTGAGTCCGGCGGGAGGAACACCGGGGAGCTGTTTTTT. This gives the protein CAISESGGRNTGELFF.

The V gene is TRBV9, the J gene TRBJ1-4, with unresolved D. Germline lookup yields CDR1 SGDLS and CDR2 YYNGEE. Trimming took 0 bases from V and 7 from J, leaving 13 bases between them. This CDR3 has 15 amino acids. The DNA of the CDR3 is TGTGCCAGCAGCGTAGGAGGTGAGGTTGGTGAAAAACTGTTTTTT. It codes for CASSVGGEVGEKLFF.

DNA of the CDR3: TGCGCCAGCAGCTTTCTAGGCCGGGACAGGGGAATGCAGGAGACCCAGTACTTC. Translation gives CASSFLGRDRGMQETQYF. The chain has TRBV5-1 and TRBJ2-5; TRBD1 aligns across 10 bases. This CDR3 region has 18 residues. The germline CDR1 and CDR2 sequences are SGHRS and YFSETQ. The trim removed 2 bases at V and 5 bases at J, leaving 15 bases unmatched.

The chain employs TRBV19 and TRBJ2-3; D is uncertain. With 5 bases removed from V and 4 bases from J, the gap between germline ends came to 7 bases. The CDR3 length is 12 residues. Germline V gene data show CDR1 as LNHDA and CDR2 as SQIVND (reference sequence). The chain's CDR3 is CASSLYADTQYF. The CDR3 DNA sequence: TGTGCCAGTAGTCTTTATGCAGATACGCAGTATTTT.